Listed below are T cell receptor beta chains from one sample, sequenced in a study of shared clonotypes between healthy human individuals. The repertoire was sequenced with immunoSEQ multiplex PCR; TCRdb's copy has only in-frame clones and lacks some. The sample includes around 500,000 clones, 70% to 80% seen only once; the top ten take 9.5% to 15%. Sequencing was done on a sample of PBMCs. The receptors were sampled from a woman aged 40 to 49 in good health. Some clones in this sample may be carry-over from other donors' samples. CDR3s include the opening cysteine and the closing phenylalanine or tryptophan. The order of the fields is J gene, clone size, CDR3 length, D gene, V gene, CDR3 protein, CDR3 DNA. A D gene is named only where the DNA matches it firmly. Some rows have no size entry. The others give once, few or many, or a class for an expanded clone.

J gene: TRBJ1-1
clone size: NA
CDR3 length: 12
D gene: NA
V gene: TRBV19
CDR3 protein: CASSKLGTEAFF
CDR3 DNA: TGTGCCAGTAGTAAGCTCGGAACTGAAGCTTTCTTT

J gene: TRBJ1-1
clone size: NA
CDR3 length: 14
D gene: NA
V gene: TRBV30
CDR3 protein: CASGKRTANTEAFF
CDR3 DNA: TGTGCCTCCGGAAAAAGAACAGCGAACACTGAAGCTTTCTTT

J gene: TRBJ2-7
clone size: once
CDR3 length: 15
D gene: NA
V gene: TRBV7-7
CDR3 protein: CASSLGPGRRYEQYF
CDR3 DNA: TGTGCTAGCAGCTTAGGACCTGGGCGGAGATACGAGCAGTACTTC

J gene: TRBJ1-1
clone size: NA
CDR3 length: 15
D gene: TRBD1
V gene: TRBV10-3
CDR3 protein: CAIRPGTALNTEAFF
CDR3 DNA: TGTGCCATCAGACCCGGGACAGCCTTGAACACTGAAGCTTTCTTT

J gene: TRBJ1-1
clone size: NA
CDR3 length: 16
D gene: TRBD1
V gene: TRBV19
CDR3 protein: CASSIDRGGMNTEAFF
CDR3 DNA: TGTGCCAGTTCTATCGACAGGGGCGGGATGAACACTGAAGCTTTCTTT

J gene: TRBJ2-3
clone size: few
CDR3 length: 18
D gene: TRBD1
V gene: TRBV7-9
CDR3 protein: CASSLRDSQRPSTDTQYF
CDR3 DNA: TGTGCCAGCAGCTTAAGGGACAGTCAGAGACCTAGCACAGATACGCAGTATTTT

J gene: TRBJ2-7
clone size: NA
CDR3 length: 13
D gene: NA
V gene: TRBV5-1
CDR3 protein: CASSLVSDYEQYF
CDR3 DNA: TGCGCCAGCAGCTTGGTGTCAGACTACGAGCAGTACTTC

J gene: TRBJ1-4
clone size: NA
CDR3 length: 12
D gene: NA
V gene: TRBV28
CDR3 protein: CASRETNEKLFF
CDR3 DNA: TGTGCCAGCAGAGAAACTAATGAAAAACTGTTTTTT

J gene: TRBJ2-1
clone size: NA
CDR3 length: 11
D gene: NA
V gene: TRBV2
CDR3 protein: CASSPNFEQFF
CDR3 DNA: TGTGCCAGCAGCCCCAACTTTGAGCAGTTCTTC

J gene: TRBJ1-2
clone size: NA
CDR3 length: 14
D gene: TRBD1
V gene: TRBV27
CDR3 protein: CASRHTGTGYGYTF
CDR3 DNA: TGTGCCAGCAGGCATACCGGGACAGGCTATGGCTACACCTTC

J gene: TRBJ2-1
clone size: NA
CDR3 length: 13
D gene: NA
V gene: TRBV5-4
CDR3 protein: CASSPVGLNEQFF
CDR3 DNA: TGTGCCAGCAGCCCAGTCGGGCTCAATGAGCAGTTCTTC

J gene: TRBJ2-1
clone size: NA
CDR3 length: 13
D gene: NA
V gene: TRBV11-1
CDR3 protein: CASSLGSYNEQFF
CDR3 DNA: TGTGCCAGCAGCTTGGGCAGCTACAATGAGCAGTTCTTC

J gene: TRBJ2-5
clone size: few
CDR3 length: 14
D gene: NA
V gene: TRBV5-1
CDR3 protein: CASSPGHLQETQYF
CDR3 DNA: TGCGCCAGCAGCCCGGGACACCTCCAAGAGACCCAGTACTTC

J gene: TRBJ1-4
clone size: NA
CDR3 length: 14
D gene: NA
V gene: TRBV18
CDR3 protein: CASRPRGTNEKLFF
CDR3 DNA: TGTGCAAGCCGCCCCCGGGGGACTAATGAAAAACTGTTTTTT

J gene: TRBJ2-1
clone size: NA
CDR3 length: 12
D gene: TRBD1
V gene: TRBV5-1
CDR3 protein: CASSWDRNEQFF
CDR3 DNA: TGCGCCAGCAGCTGGGACAGAAATGAGCAGTTCTTC

J gene: TRBJ2-7
clone size: NA
CDR3 length: 15
D gene: TRBD1
V gene: TRBV18
CDR3 protein: CASSPVSAGGDEQYF
CDR3 DNA: TGTGCCAGCTCACCGGTTTCGGCAGGGGGCGACGAGCAGTACTTC

J gene: TRBJ2-7
clone size: once
CDR3 length: 15
D gene: NA
V gene: TRBV18
CDR3 protein: CASSPIGSSTYEQYF
CDR3 DNA: TGTGCCAGCTCACCAATTGGGTCTAGTACCTACGAGCAGTACTTC

J gene: TRBJ2-1
clone size: NA
CDR3 length: 15
D gene: TRBD2
V gene: TRBV7-9
CDR3 protein: CASSTSGSSPNEQFF
CDR3 DNA: TGTGCCAGCAGCACTAGCGGGAGTTCTCCCAATGAGCAGTTCTTC

J gene: TRBJ2-3
clone size: NA
CDR3 length: 16
D gene: TRBD2
V gene: TRBV7-8
CDR3 protein: CASSRLAGGGTDTQYF
CDR3 DNA: TGTGCCAGCAGCAGACTAGCGGGAGGGGGCACAGATACGCAGTATTTT

J gene: TRBJ1-2
clone size: NA
CDR3 length: 16
D gene: NA
V gene: TRBV19
CDR3 protein: CASSPGQFAARYGYTF
CDR3 DNA: TGTGCCAGTAGTCCCGGACAGTTCGCTGCAAGATATGGCTACACCTTC

J gene: TRBJ1-3
clone size: NA
CDR3 length: 14
D gene: NA
V gene: TRBV6-5
CDR3 protein: CASSYGGRGNTIYF
CDR3 DNA: TGTGCCAGCAGTTACGGAGGGCGCGGGAACACCATATATTTT

J gene: TRBJ2-7
clone size: NA
CDR3 length: 13
D gene: TRBD1
V gene: TRBV6-5
CDR3 protein: CASSKGQVGEQYF
CDR3 DNA: TGTGCCAGCAGTAAGGGACAGGTCGGCGAGCAGTACTTC

J gene: TRBJ2-1
clone size: NA
CDR3 length: 19
D gene: TRBD2
V gene: TRBV2
CDR3 protein: CASSGGLAGGLGLYNEQFF
CDR3 DNA: TGTGCCAGCAGTGGGGGACTAGCGGGAGGACTGGGCCTTTACAATGAGCAGTTCTTC

J gene: TRBJ2-3
clone size: NA
CDR3 length: 14
D gene: NA
V gene: TRBV7-3
CDR3 protein: CASSQYPTGDTQYF
CDR3 DNA: TGTGCCAGCAGCCAATACCCCACCGGGGATACGCAGTATTTT

J gene: TRBJ1-6
clone size: NA
CDR3 length: 14
D gene: NA
V gene: TRBV28
CDR3 protein: CASSLRAEGPPLHF
CDR3 DNA: TGTGCCAGCAGTTTAAGGGCAGAGGGTCCACCCCTCCACTTT

J gene: TRBJ2-2
clone size: few
CDR3 length: 14
D gene: NA
V gene: TRBV7-8
CDR3 protein: CASSKDFSTGELFF
CDR3 DNA: TGTGCCAGCAGCAAGGACTTTTCTACCGGGGAGCTGTTTTTT

J gene: TRBJ2-7
clone size: NA
CDR3 length: 15
D gene: TRBD1
V gene: TRBV6-5
CDR3 protein: CASSYTFDRVGEQYF
CDR3 DNA: TGTGCCAGCAGTTACACATTCGACAGGGTGGGCGAGCAGTACTTC

J gene: TRBJ1-1
clone size: NA
CDR3 length: 15
D gene: TRBD1
V gene: TRBV7-9
CDR3 protein: CASSPAGGGLAEAFF
CDR3 DNA: TGTGCCAGCAGCCCAGCGGGAGGGGGCCTTGCTGAAGCTTTCTTT

J gene: TRBJ1-2
clone size: NA
CDR3 length: 13
D gene: NA
V gene: TRBV28
CDR3 protein: CASSPPRLGGYTF
CDR3 DNA: TGTGCCAGCAGCCCACCCAGGTTGGGAGGCTACACCTTC

J gene: TRBJ2-5
clone size: few
CDR3 length: 15
D gene: TRBD2
V gene: TRBV6-1
CDR3 protein: CASSELAGAGETQYF
CDR3 DNA: TGTGCCAGCAGTGAACTAGCGGGAGCGGGGGAGACCCAGTACTTC

J gene: TRBJ2-1
clone size: NA
CDR3 length: 16
D gene: NA
V gene: TRBV5-4
CDR3 protein: CASSPNAIASYNEQFF
CDR3 DNA: TGTGCCAGCAGTCCTAATGCTATAGCTTCCTACAATGAGCAGTTCTTC

J gene: TRBJ2-5
clone size: NA
CDR3 length: 12
D gene: NA
V gene: TRBV10-3
CDR3 protein: CAIRGSQETQYF
CDR3 DNA: TGTGCCATCAGGGGATCTCAAGAGACCCAGTACTTC

J gene: TRBJ1-5
clone size: NA
CDR3 length: 13
D gene: NA
V gene: TRBV30
CDR3 protein: CAWSLSHNQPQHF
CDR3 DNA: TGTGCCTGGAGTCTGAGCCACAATCAGCCCCAGCATTTT

J gene: TRBJ1-5
clone size: NA
CDR3 length: 17
D gene: TRBD1
V gene: TRBV28
CDR3 protein: CASSLLQGAYSNQPQHF
CDR3 DNA: TGTGCCAGCAGTTTACTCCAGGGGGCTTATAGCAATCAGCCCCAGCATTTT

J gene: TRBJ2-3
clone size: once
CDR3 length: 14
D gene: NA
V gene: TRBV5-1
CDR3 protein: CASSGTTSTDTQYF
CDR3 DNA: TGCGCCAGCAGCGGGACAACTAGCACAGATACGCAGTATTTT

J gene: TRBJ1-2
clone size: NA
CDR3 length: 14
D gene: NA
V gene: TRBV9
CDR3 protein: CASSVQGGVGGYTF
CDR3 DNA: TGTGCCAGCAGCGTCCAGGGTGGGGTTGGTGGCTACACCTTC

J gene: TRBJ1-2
clone size: NA
CDR3 length: 13
D gene: NA
V gene: TRBV5-4
CDR3 protein: CASSFQGSYGYTF
CDR3 DNA: TGTGCCAGCAGCTTTCAGGGGTCCTATGGCTACACCTTC

J gene: TRBJ1-4
clone size: once
CDR3 length: 17
D gene: NA
V gene: TRBV15
CDR3 protein: CATSRDLRAETNEKLFF
CDR3 DNA: TGTGCCACCAGCAGAGATCTTCGGGCAGAAACTAATGAAAAACTGTTTTTT

J gene: TRBJ2-2
clone size: NA
CDR3 length: 16
D gene: NA
V gene: TRBV7-2
CDR3 protein: CASLRSGTTRTGELFF
CDR3 DNA: TGTGCCAGCCTCCGTTCGGGTACCACTCGAACCGGGGAGCTGTTTTTT

J gene: TRBJ2-5
clone size: NA
CDR3 length: 14
D gene: NA
V gene: TRBV6-5
CDR3 protein: CASSYSNRKETQYF
CDR3 DNA: TGTGCCAGCAGTTACTCGAATCGGAAAGAGACCCAGTACTTC

J gene: TRBJ2-2
clone size: NA
CDR3 length: 15
D gene: NA
V gene: TRBV7-2
CDR3 protein: CASSSITGNTGELFF
CDR3 DNA: TGTGCCAGCAGTTCTATTACAGGGAACACCGGGGAGCTGTTTTTT

J gene: TRBJ1-2
clone size: few
CDR3 length: 14
D gene: NA
V gene: TRBV2
CDR3 protein: CASSERAATYGYTF
CDR3 DNA: TGTGCCAGCAGTGAACGTGCAGCGACGTATGGCTACACCTTC

J gene: TRBJ2-3
clone size: many
CDR3 length: 12
D gene: NA
V gene: TRBV19
CDR3 protein: CASSSPGQGLYF
CDR3 DNA: TGTGCCAGTAGTTCGCCGGGCCAAGGCTTGTATTTT

J gene: TRBJ2-3
clone size: NA
CDR3 length: 17
D gene: NA
V gene: TRBV5-1
CDR3 protein: CASSLAGGGLRTDTQYF
CDR3 DNA: TGCGCCAGCAGCTTGGCCGGAGGGGGACTCCGCACAGATACGCAGTATTTT

J gene: TRBJ1-5
clone size: NA
CDR3 length: 14
D gene: NA
V gene: TRBV19
CDR3 protein: CASSTRQMNQPQHF
CDR3 DNA: TGTGCCAGTAGTACCAGACAGATGAATCAGCCCCAGCATTTT

J gene: TRBJ2-7
clone size: NA
CDR3 length: 15
D gene: NA
V gene: TRBV7-9
CDR3 protein: CASSLSVGATYEQYF
CDR3 DNA: TGTGCCAGCAGCCTCAGCGTGGGTGCTACCTACGAGCAGTACTTC

J gene: TRBJ1-1
clone size: NA
CDR3 length: 15
D gene: NA
V gene: TRBV5-1
CDR3 protein: CASSLARQMNTEAFF
CDR3 DNA: TGCGCCAGCAGCTTGGCCAGACAGATGAACACTGAAGCCTTCTTT

J gene: TRBJ2-7
clone size: NA
CDR3 length: 14
D gene: TRBD2
V gene: TRBV27
CDR3 protein: CAGKASGSSYEQYF
CDR3 DNA: TGTGCCGGCAAGGCTAGCGGAAGCTCCTACGAGCAGTACTTC

J gene: TRBJ1-4
clone size: NA
CDR3 length: 15
D gene: NA
V gene: TRBV6-1
CDR3 protein: CASSEGCRGLEKLFF
CDR3 DNA: TGTGCCAGCAGTGAAGGGTGCAGGGGTCTTGAAAAACTGTTTTTT

J gene: TRBJ2-7
clone size: once
CDR3 length: 14
D gene: NA
V gene: TRBV7-2
CDR3 protein: CASSLDAWSYEQYF
CDR3 DNA: TGTGCCAGCAGCTTAGACGCTTGGTCCTACGAGCAGTACTTC

J gene: TRBJ1-5
clone size: NA
CDR3 length: 12
D gene: NA
V gene: TRBV28
CDR3 protein: CASSLQAQPQHF
CDR3 DNA: TGTGCCAGCAGTCTCCAAGCTCAGCCCCAGCATTTT